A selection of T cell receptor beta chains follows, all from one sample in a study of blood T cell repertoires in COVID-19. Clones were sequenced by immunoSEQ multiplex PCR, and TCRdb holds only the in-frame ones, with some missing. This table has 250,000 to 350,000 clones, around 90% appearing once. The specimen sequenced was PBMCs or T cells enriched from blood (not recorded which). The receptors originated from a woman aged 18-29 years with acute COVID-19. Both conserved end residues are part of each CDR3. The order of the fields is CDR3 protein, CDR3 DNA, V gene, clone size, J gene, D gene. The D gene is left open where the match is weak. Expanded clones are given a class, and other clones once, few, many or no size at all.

CASSLRLRGDTQYF	TGTGCCAGCAGCCTTCGGCTTAGAGGGGATACGCAGTATTTT	TRBV7-9	NA	TRBJ2-3	NA
CASSIQGIGADEQYF	TGCGCCAGCTCGATTCAGGGGATTGGGGCTGACGAGCAGTACTTC	TRBV5-1	once	TRBJ2-7	NA
CASSTFTGYGYTF	TGTGCCAGCAGCACTTTCACAGGGTATGGCTACACCTTC	TRBV7-3	NA	TRBJ1-2	NA
CATSDPTGGDEKLFF	TGTGCCACCAGTGATCCAACAGGGGGGGATGAAAAACTGTTTTTT	TRBV24-1	few	TRBJ1-4	TRBD1
CAWSVGLGASNEKLFF	TGTGCCTGGAGTGTAGGTTTGGGGGCCAGTAATGAAAAACTGTTTTTT	TRBV30	NA	TRBJ1-4	NA
CASSPRGDRDRTPYEQYF	TGTGCCAGCAGCCCCCGGGGGGACCGGGACAGGACACCATACGAGCAGTACTTC	TRBV7-9	NA	TRBJ2-7	NA
CASSIGPGTAGNTIYF	TGTGCCAGTAGTATAGGGCCGGGAACGGCTGGAAACACCATATATTTT	TRBV19	NA	TRBJ1-3	NA
CASSLTSGGTDTQYF	TGCGCCAGCAGCTTAACTAGCGGAGGCACAGATACGCAGTATTTT	TRBV5-1	NA	TRBJ2-3	TRBD2
CASSRRDSHNEQFF	TGTGCCAGCAGCCGACGGGACTCGCACAATGAGCAGTTCTTC	TRBV3-1/TRBV3-2	NA	TRBJ2-1	NA
CASSPPGTSGSQLYEQYF	TGTGCCAGCAGCCCCCCCGGGACTAGCGGGAGTCAACTCTACGAGCAGTACTTC	TRBV21-1	NA	TRBJ2-7	NA
CASSPRVPGQGREKLFF	TGTGCCAGCAGTCCACGTGTGCCGGGACAGGGTCGGGAAAAACTGTTTTTT	TRBV6-6	NA	TRBJ1-4	TRBD1
CASSLAGGRTDTQYF	TGTGCCAGCAGCTTGGCAGGGGGCAGGACAGATACGCAGTATTTT	TRBV5-4	NA	TRBJ2-3	TRBD1
CASSYPGLTDTQYF	TGTGCCAGCAGTTACCCAGGGCTCACAGATACGCAGTATTTT	TRBV6-5	NA	TRBJ2-3	NA
CASSLVVRRAGYGYTF	TGTGCCAGCAGCTTAGTAGTGAGGAGGGCGGGCTATGGCTACACCTTC	TRBV7-8	NA	TRBJ1-2	NA
CASSQDPTGKNTEAFF	TGCGCCAGCAGCCAGGACCCGACAGGAAAGAACACTGAAGCTTTCTTT	TRBV4-1	NA	TRBJ1-1	NA
CASSYSTYNYGYTF	TGTGCCAGTAGCTATTCCACATATAACTATGGCTACACCTTC	TRBV11-2	NA	TRBJ1-2	NA
CASSLAVGGADGYTF	TGTGCCAGCAGCTTAGCAGTTGGGGGCGCCGATGGCTACACCTTC	TRBV7-9	once	TRBJ1-2	NA
CASSSTSGVAETQYF	TGTGCCAGCAGTTCGACTAGCGGGGTGGCAGAGACCCAGTACTTC	TRBV6-5	NA	TRBJ2-5	TRBD2
CASSSQGYEQYF	TGTGCCAGCAGTTCACAGGGGTACGAGCAGTACTTC	TRBV12-3/TRBV12-4	NA	TRBJ2-7	TRBD1
CASRTSGNTGELFF	TGTGCCAGCCGGACTAGCGGGAACACCGGGGAGCTGTTTTTT	TRBV2	few	TRBJ2-2	TRBD2
CASELYLGLAGEGGELFF	TGTGCTAGTGAACTCTACCTTGGACTAGCGGGAGAAGGCGGGGAGCTGTTTTTT	TRBV12-5	once	TRBJ2-2	TRBD2
CASSGTGEGEKLFF	TGTGCCAGCAGCGGGACAGGGGAGGGTGAAAAACTGTTTTTT	TRBV5-5	NA	TRBJ1-4	TRBD1
CASSLIQGRRRNNEQFF	TGTGCCAGCAGTTTAATTCAGGGGCGGAGAAGGAACAATGAGCAGTTCTTC	TRBV28	NA	TRBJ2-1	NA
CASSPRQTYGYTF	TGTGCCAGCTCACCACGACAGACTTATGGCTACACCTTC	TRBV18	NA	TRBJ1-2	NA
CASSPPGALGNTIYF	TGTGCCAGCAGCCCCCCAGGGGCGCTTGGAAACACCATATATTTT	TRBV5-5	NA	TRBJ1-3	NA
CASSVFSGLAYNEQFF	TGTGCCAGCAGTGTCTTTAGCGGGCTAGCCTACAATGAGCAGTTCTTC	TRBV6-4	NA	TRBJ2-1	TRBD2
CASSLRQGGNQPQHF	TGTGCCAGCAGTTTGAGACAGGGGGGGAATCAGCCCCAGCATTTT	TRBV28	once	TRBJ1-5	TRBD1
CASSSPTGGWDGYTF	TGTGCCAGCAGCTCGCCGACAGGGGGCTGGGATGGCTACACCTTC	TRBV5-4	NA	TRBJ1-2	TRBD1
CASSVVPAGYNEQFF	TGTGCCAGCAGCGTAGTACCAGCGGGGTACAATGAGCAGTTCTTC	TRBV9	NA	TRBJ2-1	TRBD2
CAALQANRGDEQYF	TGTGCCGCCCTTCAAGCTAACCGGGGGGACGAGCAGTACTTC	TRBV6-5	NA	TRBJ2-7	TRBD2
CASGRGLKNIQYF	TGTGCCAGTGGTAGAGGTTTGAAAAACATTCAGTACTTC	TRBV2	NA	TRBJ2-4	NA
CASSQPDSVMTPYGYTF	TGTGCCAGCAGCCAACCGGACAGCGTTATGACCCCCTATGGCTACACCTTC	TRBV7-9	NA	TRBJ1-2	NA
CASSLPSSDTQYF	TGTGCCAGCAGCTTACCCTCTTCCGATACGCAGTATTTT	TRBV7-9	NA	TRBJ2-3	NA
CASSPPTGVSNQPQHF	TGTGCCAGCAGTCCACCGACAGGAGTTAGCAATCAGCCCCAGCATTTT	TRBV6-6	NA	TRBJ1-5	NA
CASSIEHRRGYEQYF	TGTGCCAGTAGTATAGAGCATCGGCGGGGCTACGAGCAGTACTTC	TRBV19	NA	TRBJ2-7	NA
CASSSLQGITYNSPLHF	TGTGCCAGCAGCTCCCTACAGGGCATCACCTATAATTCACCCCTCCACTTT	TRBV11-2	NA	TRBJ1-6	NA
CASSTQGPWTLNYGYTF	TGTGCCAGTAGTACACAGGGACCTTGGACCCTTAACTATGGCTACACCTTC	TRBV19	NA	TRBJ1-2	NA
CAWKAGSNFPGANVLTF	TGTGCCTGGAAGGCCGGGAGTAACTTCCCTGGGGCCAACGTCCTGACTTTC	TRBV30	NA	TRBJ2-6	NA
CASSQGRGLVNTIYF	TGTGCCAGCAGCCAAGGCAGGGGGCTTGTAAACACCATATATTTT	TRBV3-1/TRBV3-2	once	TRBJ1-3	TRBD1
CASSSGTVYEQYF	TGTGCCAGCAGTTCGGGGACAGTCTACGAGCAGTACTTC	TRBV28	NA	TRBJ2-7	TRBD1